These 2 T cell receptor beta chains were sequenced from one sample in a study of T cells in Graves' hyperthyroidism and ophthalmopathy (dated by TCRdb to about 2019). The library was produced with multiplex PCR. The sequencer was an Illumina HiSeq 2000. The TCR beta CDR3 regions were amplified from the RNA transcripts. For the first round of RT-PCR on the TCR CDR3, the HTBI primer set was used together with the Qiagen OneStep RT-PCR kit. The public sequencing data were trimmed at Q25 with fastp and processed into clonotypes with MiXCR by TCRdb, which kept only in-frame beta chains. Each record represents a unique CDR3 protein, reported with the most common genes and DNA among its rows. Recorded for this sample are about 600,000 distinct CDR3 sequences; 13% to 15% of them occurred a single time. Of the sample, around 12% is held by the ten largest clones. Sequenced material: blood. The receptors shown here come from a woman between 50 and 59 years old with Graves' ophthalmopathy.

V usage is TRBV20-1 and J usage is TRBJ1-6; the D is unclear. The CDR3 length is 15 residues. V was shortened by 0 bases and J by 5 bases, with 11 bases between the two germline ends. The germline V gene encodes CDR1 DFQATT and CDR2 SNEGSKA (reference sequence). The CDR3 reads CSARDGSGDNSPLHF. The CDR3 DNA sequence: TGCAGTGCTAGAGATGGGTCGGGAGATAATTCACCCCTCCACTTT.

This clonotype occurred many times. The chain recombines TRBV10-3 with TRBJ2-3; 14 nucleotides agree with TRBD2. CDR1 is ENHRY and CDR2 is SYGVKD in the germline V gene. The trim removed 8 bases at V and 0 bases at J, leaving 13 bases unmatched. The CDR3 is made up of 19 amino acids. This chain's CDR3 is CAISGGRLAGGPSTDTQYF. CDR3 DNA sequence: TGTGCCATCTCTGGGGGGAGACTAGCGGGAGGGCCTAGCACAGATACGCAGTATTTT.